The clone carrying this T cell receptor (beta chain) came up many times. Using genomic DNA as the template, TCR beta VDJ and CDR3 profiling was carried out. One entry per CDR3 protein results from TCRdb running MiXCR on the reads. The table lists 250,000 to 350,000 distinct CDR3 sequences, roughly three fifths of them singletons. The source of the sample is a study of CD8+CD57+ T cells in acquired aplastic anemia. About the research overall: Around 3.5 ug was the average amount of DNA from sorted CD4+ and CD8+ cells.

CDR3 length: 16 amino acids. The germline CDR1 and CDR2 sequences are SGHTA and FQGTGA. With 5 bases removed from V and 3 bases from J, the gap between germline ends came to 17 bases. The chain uses TRBV7-3 and TRBJ2-1, with a tentative D call TRBD2 (7 bases). Sequences were obtained from sorted CD4+, CD8+, or CD8+CD57+ T cells (not recorded which) from PBMCs. The receptor's source is a human donor with severe aplastic anemia or a healthy control (not recorded which). CDR3 nucleotide sequence: TGTGCCAGCAGCCGTGAGGGGGGGCTCTTCTACAATGAGCAGTTCTTC. Encoded protein: CASSREGGLFYNEQFF.